The T cell receptor beta chain described here comes from a study of T cell repertoires in cytomegalovirus infection. In the study overall: Indications came from public TCR beta signatures; they pointed to CMV infection and to a matching HLA type.

One entry per CDR3 protein results from TCRdb running MiXCR on the reads. The top ten hold roughly 20% of the sample, which has roughly 700,000 distinct CDR3 sequences, around 32% seen once. This clonotype came up a few times. Its antigen remains unidentified. Study results and caveats: CMV-specific HLA-C-restricted TCR beta clonotypes dominated the ex vivo response. CMV carriers having the relevant HLA were flagged by cumulative public TCR beta family frequency.

Trimming removed 2 bases at V and 5 bases at J, with 7 bases between. This CDR3 region has 12 residues. Germline V CDR1 and CDR2: SGHKS, YYEKEE (reference sequence). The receptor was isolated from a human donor in good health (CMV status not recorded). Some clones in this sample may be carry-over from other donors' samples. The chain links TRBV5-5 to TRBJ2-5; D not resolved. The source material was cultured PBMCs, sampled from culture after CMV antigen stimulation. CDR3 protein: CASSLSWETQYF. The DNA for the CDR3 is TGTGCCAGCAGCTTAAGCTGGGAGACCCAGTACTTC. Full variable domain (rest looked up from reference TRBV5-5 and TRBJ2-5): DAGVTQSPTHLIKTRGQQVTLRCSPISGHKSVSWYQQVLGQGPQFIFQYYEKEERGRGNFPDRFSARQFPNYSSELNVNALLLGDSALYLCASSLSWETQYFGPGTRLLVL.